The clone carrying this TCR beta chain was counted at least ten times. Its antigen is unknown. Lactation, pregnancy, other autoimmune disease or uncontrolled infection excluded patients. Fresh peripheral blood, under 13 ml, was the source of the PBMCs. These data belong to a study of T cells in Graves' hyperthyroidism and ophthalmopathy. Regarding the study as a whole: Also found in blood were most expanded thyroid clonotypes above 0.001.

Authors of the study amplified TCR beta CDR3 regions from RNA transcripts. With the HTBI primer set, the TCR CDR3 went through a first round of RT-PCR. TCRdb ran MiXCR on the multiplex PCR reads and lists one entry per CDR3 protein. There are approximately 600,000 distinct CDR3 sequences in the sample; approximately 14% occur only once, and more than 5% lies in the top ten. Trimming left V 5 bases short and J 1 base short, with 15 bases between. From germline, CDR1 is MDHEN and CDR2 SYDVKM. This CDR3 spans 15 amino acids. This chain links TRBV28 with TRBJ2-7; D unresolved. The sequenced sample consisted of blood. The origin of this receptor is a woman aged 25-40 years with Graves' hyperthyroidism that later progressed to Graves' ophthalmopathy. The CDR3 protein is CASSPPGSMSYEQYF. In DNA form, the CDR3 reads TGTGCCAGCAGTCCGCCCGGGTCAATGTCCTACGAGCAGTACTTC. Looking up the rest from reference TRBV28 and TRBJ2-7 gives the full variable domain: DVKVTQSSRYLVKRTGEKVFLECVQDMDHENMFWYRQDPGLGLRLIYFSYDVKMKEKGDIPEGYSVSREKKERFSLILESASTNQTSMYLCASSPPGSMSYEQYFGPGTRLTVT.